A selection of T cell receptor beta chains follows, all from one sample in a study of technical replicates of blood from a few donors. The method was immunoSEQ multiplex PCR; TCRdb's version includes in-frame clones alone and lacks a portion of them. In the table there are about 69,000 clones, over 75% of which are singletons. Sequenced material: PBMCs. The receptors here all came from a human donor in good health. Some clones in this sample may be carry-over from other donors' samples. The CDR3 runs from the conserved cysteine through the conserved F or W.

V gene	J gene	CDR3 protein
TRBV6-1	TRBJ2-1	CASSGSIAGGSNEQFF
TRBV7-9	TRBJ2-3	CASSPTTDTQYF
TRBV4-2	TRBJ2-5	CASSQWTSGQETQYF
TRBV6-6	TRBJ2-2	CASSSQGGTGELFF
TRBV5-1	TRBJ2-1	CASSLSSRVREQFF
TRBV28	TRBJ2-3	CASTGGRNTDTQYF
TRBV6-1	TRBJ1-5	CASSGTAGSNSNQPQHF
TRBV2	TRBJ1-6	CASEPRGNSPLHF
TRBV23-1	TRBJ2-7	CASSQAGSSYEQYF
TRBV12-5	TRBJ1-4	CASGPRDGNEKLFF
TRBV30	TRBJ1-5	CAWSETGVRQPQHF
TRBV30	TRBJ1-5	CAWSLAANQPQHF
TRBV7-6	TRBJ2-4	CASSPGQGRIQYF
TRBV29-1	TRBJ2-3	CSVGDRGGTDTQYF
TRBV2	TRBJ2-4	CASSGGGVLAKNIQYF
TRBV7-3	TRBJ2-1	CASSPKDRGLGNEQFF
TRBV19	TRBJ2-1	CASSIGAFSGRPYNEQFF
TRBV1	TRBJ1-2	CTSSQDPRRLSNGYTF